The subject of this entry is one T cell receptor (beta chain). Its target is not known. A CD45RA-negative memory subset and a CD45RA+ naive subset were separated from the CD4+ cells. These data originate in a study of shared clonotypes between healthy human individuals. Study-level findings and limits: Of the naive CD4 clonotypes, 4% to 5% were shared across several donors.

Assay: immunoSEQ multiplex PCR; the TCRdb copy retains only in-frame clones and omits some. Of about 2.5 million clones in the sample, roughly 90% were seen once. Deletions cut 7 bases from V and 4 bases from J, with 13 bases between. CDR1 and CDR2 from the germline V gene are SNHLY and FYNNEI. The CDR3 length is 13 residues. The sample was naive CD4+ T cells from PBMCs. Subset denoted: CD45RA+ positively selected. The TCR originated in a man aged 18 to 30 in good health. Some clones in this sample may be carry-over from other donors' samples. The chain uses TRBV2 and TRBJ1-1; TRBD1 might be the D (5 bases). The CDR3 loop is CASTTTGGTEAFF. The CDR3 DNA is TGTGCCAGCACCACAACAGGAGGCACTGAAGCTTTCTTT.